This T cell receptor (beta chain) was profiled in a study of Graves' ophthalmopathy and Graves' hyperthyroidism. Study-wide findings and caveats: At 60% to 71% sensitivity and approximately 74% specificity, the model predicted progression of the ophthalmopathy. Blood repertoires reportedly contained most expanded thyroid clonotypes above 0.001 frequency.

Additional autoimmune diseases, uncontrolled infections, pregnancy or lactation disqualified patients. As diagnostic evidence, clinical symptoms, serum thyroxine, TRAb, thyroid ultrasound and orbital computed tomography were relied upon. Using RNA transcripts, the TCR beta CDR3 regions were amplified. Second-round multiplex PCR came after a first-round RT-PCR that employed HTBI primers. TCRdb re-called the multiplex PCR reads with MiXCR, one entry per CDR3 protein. The sample carries hundreds of thousands of distinct CDR3 sequences, around 50% recorded once. This clonotype was picked up a small number of times. Its target is not known. CDR1 is SGHTA, CDR2 FQGNSA, per germline. The CDR3 runs 15 residues. V was pared by 2 bases and J by 5 bases, with 5 bases of the junction left unmatched.

The sample comprised peripheral blood. This receptor was obtained from an adult man with Graves' ophthalmopathy. The J gene is TRBJ2-2, the V gene TRBV7-2; 7 bases agree with TRBD2. CDR3: CASSLSTSVTGELFF. The DNA of the CDR3 is TGTGCCAGCAGCTTAAGTACTAGCGTTACCGGGGAGCTGTTTTTT.